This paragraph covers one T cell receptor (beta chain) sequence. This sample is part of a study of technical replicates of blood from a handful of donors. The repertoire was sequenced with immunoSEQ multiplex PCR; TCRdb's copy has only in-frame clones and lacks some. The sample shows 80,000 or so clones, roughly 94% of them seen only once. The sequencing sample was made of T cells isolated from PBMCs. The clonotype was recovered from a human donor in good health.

CDR3 region: CATTIMTGGGREQYF. DNA of the CDR3: TGTGCCACCACGATTATGACAGGGGGTGGTCGCGAGCAGTACTTC. The V call is TRBV6-5, the J call TRBJ2-7; 9 bases are a match to TRBD1. J gave up 6 bases and V 10 bases, and 16 bases lay outside the gene matches. CDR1 is MNHEY, CDR2 SVGAGI, per germline. CDR3 size: 15 residues.